This entry lists 32 T cell receptor beta chains sequenced from one sample in a study of T cells after yellow fever vaccination. TCRdb reanalysed the 5' RACE reads using MiXCR and keeps one entry per CDR3 protein. The sample gives some 600,000 distinct CDR3 sequences, 9% to 15% of which show up once; approximately 15% is in the top ten. The specimen was PBMCs, collected on the day of the yellow fever booster vaccination. All receptors derive from a man aged 25-45 years who received the YFV17D yellow fever vaccine.

The chain uses TRBV25-1 and TRBJ1-1; unclear D gene. Between the trimmed V and J ends, which lost 0 bases and 1 base, there was a span of 6 bases. CDR1 and CDR2 (germline): MGHDK, SYGVNS. The CDR3 has 14 amino acids. The CDR3: CASSEYLGNTEAFF. The DNA of the CDR3 is TGTGCCAGCAGTGAATATCTCGGGAACACTGAAGCTTTCTTT.

CDR3 loop: CASSPRSTRTEQYF. CDR3 bases: TGTGCCAGTAGTCCCCGTTCGACTAGAACTGAGCAGTACTTC. V gene TRBV19 combines with J gene TRBJ2-7; D may be TRBD2 (6 bases). CDR1 is LNHDA, CDR2 SQIVND, per germline (reference sequence). Trimming stripped 5 bases from V and 7 bases from J, with 18 bases between. The CDR3 extends over 14 amino acids.

This clonotype was recorded a few times. The CDR3 here is CSARTWTGEYEQYF. CDR3 sequence (DNA): TGCAGTGCTAGAACTTGGACAGGAGAGTACGAGCAGTACTTC. This chain links TRBV20-1 with TRBJ2-7, with 7 bases matching TRBD1. Germline V lookup: CDR1 DFQATT, CDR2 SNEGSKA (reference sequence). The length of the CDR3 is 14 residues. Unmatched junction bases numbered 8, after V lost 2 bases and J lost 4 bases.

V is TRBV7-8 and J is TRBJ2-1, with 9 bases fitting TRBD1. CDR1 is SGHVS and CDR2 is FQNEAQ in the germline V gene. The CDR3 length is 15 residues. V was pared by 6 bases and J by 8 bases, with 11 bases of the junction left unmatched. CDR3 in DNA: TGTGCCAGCAGACAGCCGGGACAGGGAGTCTATGAGCAGTTCTTC. Translating it yields CASRQPGQGVYEQFF.

The chain has TRBV6-2 or TRBV6-3 and TRBJ2-1; possible D gene TRBD2, 6 bases. Germline CDR1 and CDR2: MNHEY and SVGEGT. Deletions cut 5 bases from V and 1 base from J, with 15 bases between. This CDR3 has 16 residues. The CDR3 region is CASSTLGGRSYNEQFF. The CDR3, as DNA: TGTGCCAGCAGTACCCTGGGTGGGAGGTCCTACAATGAGCAGTTCTTC.

This clonotype turned up a few times. CDR3 residues: CASRRTGADTGELFF. In DNA, the CDR3 is TGTGCCAGCAGGCGAACAGGGGCGGACACCGGGGAGCTGTTTTTT. The V and J genes are TRBV5-5 and TRBJ2-2, with 7 bases aligning to TRBD1. Germline-derived CDR1 and CDR2 are SGHKS and YYEKEE (reference sequence). The CDR3 is 15 amino acids. Trimming took 5 bases from V and 3 from J; bases not matched to a gene: 7.

This clonotype was found many times. This chain uses TRBV20-1 with TRBJ1-1; D may be TRBD1 (5 bases). Germline-derived CDR1 and CDR2 are DFQATT and SNEGSKA (reference sequence). V was clipped by 7 bases and J by 6 bases, with 15 bases between them. The CDR3 runs 12 residues. CDR3 loop: CSVPWGDAEAFF. The DNA for the CDR3 is TGCAGTGTCCCCTGGGGGGATGCTGAAGCTTTCTTT.

The V and J genes are TRBV7-8 and TRBJ2-7; tentatively, D is TRBD2 (6 bases). CDR3 length: 13 residues. Trimming pared 5 bases from V and 6 bases from J, leaving 14 bases between. Germline loops: CDR1 SGHVS, CDR2 FQNEAQ. The CDR3 nucleotides read TGTGCCAGCAGCGCGGGGCCCAAGGGCGAGCAGTACTTC. It translates to CASSAGPKGEQYF.

The CDR3 DNA reads as TGTGCCAGCAGCACCGGGACACTAGGGGAGACCCAGTACTTC. Amino acids: CASSTGTLGETQYF. The chain employs TRBV28 and TRBJ2-5; a possible D gene is TRBD1 (6 bases). This CDR3 is built from 14 residues. Per germline, CDR1 MDHEN and CDR2 SYDVKM. The germline V and J ends were trimmed by 6 bases and 5 bases, with 16 bases remaining between them.

This clonotype occurred many times. This chain links TRBV10-3 with TRBJ2-7, with 8 bases aligning to TRBD2. This CDR3 comprises 16 residues. Germline CDR1 is ENHRY and CDR2 is SYGVKD. With 3 bases clipped from V and 4 bases from J, the junction kept 11 bases outside the gene matches. The CDR3 loop is CAISDDAGGNGYEQYF. CDR3 bases: TGTGCCATCAGTGACGATGCGGGAGGAAATGGATACGAGCAGTACTTC.

This clonotype appeared a few times. This chain uses TRBV20-1 with TRBJ1-1; TRBD1 matches at 8 bases. V dropped 2 bases and J dropped 0; count of bases not matched to a gene: 5. CDR3 length equals 15 residues. Per the germline V gene, CDR1 is DFQATT and CDR2 is SNEGSKA (reference sequence). DNA for the CDR3: TGCAGTGCTAGACCCCGGACAGGGATGAACACTGAAGCTTTCTTT. Protein sequence: CSARPRTGMNTEAFF.

The sample holds one count of this clonotype. The rearrangement uses TRBV5-1 and TRBJ2-7; weak D call: TRBD2 (5 bases). V was shortened by 3 bases and J by 4 bases, with 14 bases between the two germline ends. Germline V CDR1 and CDR2: SGHRS, YFSETQ. CDR3 size: 14 residues. The CDR3 reads CASSSAAGSYEQYF. CDR3 sequence (DNA): TGCGCCAGCAGCTCGGCTGCGGGTTCGTACGAGCAGTACTTC.

This chain uses TRBV6-2 or TRBV6-3 with TRBJ2-1; 10 positions agree with TRBD2. CDR1 and CDR2 from the germline V gene are MNHEY and SVGEGT. The CDR3 sequence is 15 residues long. Germline trimming cut 2 bases from V and 7 bases from J; bases unmatched to any gene: 5. This CDR3 is CASSYETAGGNEQFF. DNA for the CDR3: TGTGCCAGCAGTTACGAAACAGCGGGAGGGAATGAGCAGTTCTTC.

The chain has TRBV6-2 or TRBV6-3 and TRBJ2-5; unclear D gene. The CDR3 consists of 14 residues. V shed 8 bases and J shed 4 bases, with 17 bases lying between them. The germline V gene encodes CDR1 MNHEY and CDR2 SVGEGT. The CDR3 coding sequence is TGTGCCAGCGCTGGAGACTCCCGAGGAGAGACCCAGTACTTC. Residues: CASAGDSRGETQYF.

This clonotype has only a few counts. Here the CDR3 reads CSAGYQETQYF. Here the CDR3 DNA reads TGCAGCGCGGGTTACCAAGAGACCCAGTACTTC. The chain links TRBV29-1 to TRBJ2-5; no definite D call. The CDR3 contains 11 residues. Germline V lookup: CDR1 SQVTM, CDR2 ANQGSEA. The ends were cut back, 7 bases at V and 0 bases at J, with 6 bases in the middle.

There are many counts of this clonotype. CDR3 protein: CASSPTGSQETQYF. The CDR3 bases are TGTGCCAGCAGCCCCACAGGAAGCCAAGAGACCCAGTACTTC. The chain recombines TRBV12-3 or TRBV12-4 with TRBJ2-5; the D gene is possibly TRBD1 (5 bases). This CDR3 is built from 14 residues. V lost 6 bases and J lost 1, with 12 bases in between.

The chain uses TRBV10-3 and TRBJ2-5; the D gene is possibly TRBD1 (6 bases). CDR3 length: 14 amino acids. Germline CDR1 and CDR2: ENHRY and SYGVKD. The V and J ends lost 6 bases and 0 bases respectively, with 11 bases between them. CDR3 region: CAISGTKYQETQYF. In DNA form, the CDR3 reads TGTGCCATCAGCGGGACAAAGTACCAAGAGACCCAGTACTTC.

The V and J genes are TRBV10-3 and TRBJ2-7; D unclear. Trimming removed 6 bases at V and 4 bases at J, with 13 bases between. The CDR3 spans 13 residues. Germline V gene data show CDR1 as ENHRY and CDR2 as SYGVKD. CDR3 sequence: CAISPPTGYEQYF. For the CDR3, the DNA is TGTGCCATCAGCCCCCCAACCGGGTACGAGCAGTACTTC.

The V call is TRBV20-1, the J call TRBJ1-6; tentative D call: TRBD1 (5 bases). The CDR3 runs 13 residues. From germline, CDR1 is DFQATT and CDR2 SNEGSKA (reference sequence). The ends were cut back, 8 bases at V and 6 bases at J, with 14 bases in the middle. The CDR3 DNA is TGCAGTCGCAGGGTCGGCCCTAATTCACCCCTCCACTTT. It codes for CSRRVGPNSPLHF.

The CDR3 region is CASSPLRTEETQYF. CDR3 DNA sequence: TGTGCCAGCAGCCCCCTTCGGACGGAAGAGACCCAGTACTTC. This chain connects TRBV5-5 to TRBJ2-5, with D unclear. Germline V gene lookup returns CDR1 SGHKS and CDR2 YYEKEE (reference sequence). The CDR3 totals 14 residues. V was cut by 4 bases and J by 3 bases, with 13 bases left in between.

This sequence joins TRBV6-2 or TRBV6-3 and TRBJ2-7; D is unclear. CDR1 is MNHEY and CDR2 is SVGEGT in the germline V gene. This CDR3 contains 13 residues. Trimming stripped 0 bases from V and 6 bases from J, with 9 bases between. CDR3 region: CASSYSAIAEQYF. The CDR3 DNA follows: TGTGCCAGCAGTTACTCGGCGATAGCCGAGCAGTACTTC.

The chain uses TRBV20-1 and TRBJ2-1; 10 bases line up with TRBD2. This CDR3 contains 17 residues. Trimming cost V 0 bases and J 8 bases; bases outside gene matches: 13. Per germline, CDR1 DFQATT and CDR2 SNEGSKA (reference sequence). CDR3 protein: CSARDPSGRAITDEQFF. The CDR3 DNA reads as TGCAGTGCTAGAGATCCAAGCGGGAGGGCCATTACCGATGAGCAGTTCTTC.

V and J are TRBV9 and TRBJ2-3; TRBD2 matches at 8 bases. Per germline, CDR1 SGDLS and CDR2 YYNGEE. The CDR3 is 16 amino acids. V shed 0 bases and J 1 base; nucleotides not matched to a gene: 4. The CDR3 spells CASSVEPAGGTDTQYF. The CDR3 bases are TGTGCCAGCAGCGTAGAGCCAGCGGGAGGCACAGATACGCAGTATTTT.

At least ten counts were recorded for this clonotype. The rearrangement uses TRBV7-6 and TRBJ2-7; the D call may be TRBD1 or TRBD2 (5 bases each). Germline-derived CDR1 and CDR2 are SGHVS and FNYEAQ. CDR3 size: 14 residues. V was clipped by 0 bases and J by 1 base, with 7 bases between them. Here the CDR3 reads CASSLAGESYEQYF. In nucleotides, the CDR3 is TGTGCCAGCAGCTTAGCAGGGGAGTCCTACGAGCAGTACTTC.

This clonotype was observed a handful of times. The genes are TRBV6-5 and TRBJ1-1; maybe TRBD1 (5 bases). The CDR3 spans 12 residues. Germline V gives CDR1 MNHEY, CDR2 SVGAGI. Trimming took 6 bases from V and 3 from J, leaving 8 bases between them. CDR3 in amino acids: CASRDIDTEAFF. CDR3 sequence (DNA): TGTGCCAGCAGGGACATCGACACTGAAGCTTTCTTT.

This clonotype was seen only once. The chain employs TRBV20-1 and TRBJ2-1; the D call may be TRBD1 or TRBD2 (5 bases each). This CDR3 is built from 16 residues. CDR1 and CDR2 (germline): DFQATT, SNEGSKA (reference sequence). V was trimmed by 4 bases and J by 0 bases, leaving 16 bases between them. The CDR3 loop is CSATGLGRSSYNEQFF. The CDR3 DNA reads TGCAGTGCTACGGGGTTGGGGCGGAGCTCCTACAATGAGCAGTTCTTC.

This clonotype was counted a few times. The chain recombines TRBV7-2 with TRBJ2-5; a possible D gene is TRBD2 (6 bases). The CDR3 runs to 13 residues. Trimming left V 1 base short and J 6 bases short, with 9 bases between. The germline V gene has CDR1 SGHTA and CDR2 FQGNSA. This CDR3 reads CASSLDGGKTQYF. The CDR3 DNA follows: TGTGCCAGCAGCTTAGATGGAGGGAAGACCCAGTACTTC.

The chain joins TRBV29-1 to TRBJ2-1; D possibly corresponds to TRBD2 (5 bases). CDR1 and CDR2 from the germline V gene are SQVTM and ANQGSEA. The CDR3 totals 14 residues. V shed 2 bases and J shed 7 bases, with 15 bases lying between them. The CDR3 loop is CSVEFGGRGNEQFF. The CDR3 bases are TGCAGCGTTGAATTCGGTGGACGGGGTAATGAGCAGTTCTTC.

The chain is built from TRBV20-1 and TRBJ2-4, with a possible D match to TRBD2 (6 bases). The CDR3 has 12 residues. Germline-derived CDR1 and CDR2 are DFQATT and SNEGSKA (reference sequence). Deletions cut 3 bases from V and 7 bases from J, with 10 bases between. The CDR3 DNA reads as TGCAGTGCTAGGCCTGGAGGGAACATTCAGTACTTC. This codes for CSARPGGNIQYF.

V gene TRBV3-1 combines with J gene TRBJ2-1; 11 positions match TRBD2. Germline values: CDR1 LGHDT, CDR2 YNNKEL (reference sequence). The ends lost 0 bases at V and 6 bases at J; junction bases unmatched: 10. The CDR3 is made up of 18 amino acids. The CDR3 nucleotides read TGTGCCAGCAGCCAAGAGGCTTCCCTTAGCGGGAGGGCCAATGAGCAGTTCTTC. Protein sequence: CASSQEASLSGRANEQFF.

This clonotype appeared a few times. This chain connects TRBV11-2 to TRBJ2-1; D remains unclear. Trimming left V 5 bases short and J 11 bases short, with 7 bases between. CDR3 length: 10 residues. Germline V lookup: CDR1 SGHAT, CDR2 FQNNGV. The CDR3 nucleotides read TGTGCCAGCAGCAATGAACAGCAGTTCTTC. This codes for CASSNEQQFF.

This clonotype was seen more than once but under ten times. This chain joins TRBV20-1 and TRBJ1-3, with D possibly matching TRBD1 (6 bases). Germline V gene lookup returns CDR1 DFQATT and CDR2 SNEGSKA (reference sequence). CDR3 length: 14 residues. The germline V and J ends were trimmed by 3 bases and 0 bases, with 9 bases remaining between them. The CDR3 region has the DNA TGCAGTGCTAGCAGGGGTCCCTCTGGAAACACCATATATTTT. Translation: CSASRGPSGNTIYF.